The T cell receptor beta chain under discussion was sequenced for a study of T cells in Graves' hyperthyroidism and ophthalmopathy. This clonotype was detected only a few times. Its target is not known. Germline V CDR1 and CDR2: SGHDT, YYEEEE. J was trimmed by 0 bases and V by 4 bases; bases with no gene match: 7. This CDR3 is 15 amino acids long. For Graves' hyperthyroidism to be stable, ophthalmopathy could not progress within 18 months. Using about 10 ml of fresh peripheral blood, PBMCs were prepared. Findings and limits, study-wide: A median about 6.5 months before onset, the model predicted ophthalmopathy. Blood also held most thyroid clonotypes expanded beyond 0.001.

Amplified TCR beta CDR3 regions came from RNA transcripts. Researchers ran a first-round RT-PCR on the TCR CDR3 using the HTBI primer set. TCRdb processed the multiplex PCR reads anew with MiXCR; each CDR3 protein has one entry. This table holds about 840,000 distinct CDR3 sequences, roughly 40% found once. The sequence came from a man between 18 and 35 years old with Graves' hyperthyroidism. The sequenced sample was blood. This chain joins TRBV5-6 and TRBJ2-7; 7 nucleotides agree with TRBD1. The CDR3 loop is CASSHGQAYSYEQYF. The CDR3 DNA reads TGTGCCAGCAGCCACGGACAGGCCTACTCCTACGAGCAGTACTTC.